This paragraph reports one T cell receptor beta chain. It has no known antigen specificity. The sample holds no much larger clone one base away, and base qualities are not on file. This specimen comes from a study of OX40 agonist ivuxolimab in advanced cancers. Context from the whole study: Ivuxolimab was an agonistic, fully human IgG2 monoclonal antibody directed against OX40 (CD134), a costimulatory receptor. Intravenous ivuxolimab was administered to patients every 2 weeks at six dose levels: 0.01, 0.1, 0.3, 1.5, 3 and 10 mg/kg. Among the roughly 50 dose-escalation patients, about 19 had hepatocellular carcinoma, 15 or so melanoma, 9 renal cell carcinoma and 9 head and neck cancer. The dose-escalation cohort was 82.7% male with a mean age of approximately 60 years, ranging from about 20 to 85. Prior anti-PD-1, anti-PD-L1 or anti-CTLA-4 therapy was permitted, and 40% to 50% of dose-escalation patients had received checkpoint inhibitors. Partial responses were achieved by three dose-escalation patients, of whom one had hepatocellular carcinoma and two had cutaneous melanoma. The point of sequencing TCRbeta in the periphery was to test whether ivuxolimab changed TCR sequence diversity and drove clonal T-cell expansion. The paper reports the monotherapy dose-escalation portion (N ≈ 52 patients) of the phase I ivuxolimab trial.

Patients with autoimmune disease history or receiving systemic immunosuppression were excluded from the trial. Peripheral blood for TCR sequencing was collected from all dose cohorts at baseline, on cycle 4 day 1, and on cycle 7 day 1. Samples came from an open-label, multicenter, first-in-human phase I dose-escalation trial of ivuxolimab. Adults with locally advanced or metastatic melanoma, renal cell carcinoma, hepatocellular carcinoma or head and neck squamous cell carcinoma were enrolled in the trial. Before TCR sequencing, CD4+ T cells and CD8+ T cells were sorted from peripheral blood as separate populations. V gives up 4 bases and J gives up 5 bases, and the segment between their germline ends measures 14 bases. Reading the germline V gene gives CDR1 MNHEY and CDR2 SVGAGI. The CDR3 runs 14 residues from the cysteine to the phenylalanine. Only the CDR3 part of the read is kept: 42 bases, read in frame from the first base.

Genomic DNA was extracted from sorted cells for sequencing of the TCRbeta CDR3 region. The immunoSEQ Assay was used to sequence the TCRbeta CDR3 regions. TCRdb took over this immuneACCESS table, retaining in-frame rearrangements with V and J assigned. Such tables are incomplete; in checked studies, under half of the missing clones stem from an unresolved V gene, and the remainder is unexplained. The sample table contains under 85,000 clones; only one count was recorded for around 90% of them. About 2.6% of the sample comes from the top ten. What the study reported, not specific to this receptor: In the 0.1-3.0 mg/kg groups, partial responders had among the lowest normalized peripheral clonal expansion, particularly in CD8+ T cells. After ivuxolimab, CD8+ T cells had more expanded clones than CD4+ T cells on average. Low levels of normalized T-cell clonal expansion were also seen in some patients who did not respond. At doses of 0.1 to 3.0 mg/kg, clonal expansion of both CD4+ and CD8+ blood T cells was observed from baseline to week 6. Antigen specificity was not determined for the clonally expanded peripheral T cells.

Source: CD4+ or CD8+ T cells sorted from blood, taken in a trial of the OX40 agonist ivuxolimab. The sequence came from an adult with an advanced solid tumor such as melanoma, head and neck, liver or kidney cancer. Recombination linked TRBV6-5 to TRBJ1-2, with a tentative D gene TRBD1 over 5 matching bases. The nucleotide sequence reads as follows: TGTGCCAGCAGTTTTGGGACGGGGGGTTATGGCTACACCTTC. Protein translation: CASSFGTGGYGYTF.